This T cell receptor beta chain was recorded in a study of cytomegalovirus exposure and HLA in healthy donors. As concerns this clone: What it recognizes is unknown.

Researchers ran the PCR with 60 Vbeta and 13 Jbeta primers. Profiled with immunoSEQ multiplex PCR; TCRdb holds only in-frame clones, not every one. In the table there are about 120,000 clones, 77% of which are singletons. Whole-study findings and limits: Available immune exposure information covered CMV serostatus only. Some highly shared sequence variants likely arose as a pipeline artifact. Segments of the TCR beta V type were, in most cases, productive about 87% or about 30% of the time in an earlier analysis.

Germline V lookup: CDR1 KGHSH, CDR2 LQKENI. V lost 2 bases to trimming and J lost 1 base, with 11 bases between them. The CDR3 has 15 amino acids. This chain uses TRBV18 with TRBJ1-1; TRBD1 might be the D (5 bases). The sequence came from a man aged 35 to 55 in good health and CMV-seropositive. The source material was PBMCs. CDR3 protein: CASSPRAGKNTEAFF. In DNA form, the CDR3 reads TGTGCCAGCTCACCAAGGGCAGGGAAGAACACTGAAGCTTTCTTT.